This T cell receptor beta chain was captured in a study of shared clonotypes between healthy human individuals. At the level of the study: The people who gave samples were a couple of women and a few men aged 18 to 49.

General observations from the study: Only blood underwent sampling, and tissue repertoires likely differ.

Each sorted subset replicate got 200 ng genomic DNA, 30,000 or so genomes. Original handling: Junction-only immunoSEQ data arrived without quality scores, meaning filtering differed. Generated by immunoSEQ multiplex PCR, the TCRdb table keeps only in-frame clones and is missing some. V, J and clone size reflect that table, while D and trimming were determined from the DNA. The sample holds around 560,000 clones; about 95% are singletons and the top ten take over 0.095%. Trimming took off 0 bases at V and 10 bases at J, with 18 bases between the two ends. Germline V gives CDR1 MNHEY, CDR2 SVGAGI. This CDR3 has 15 amino acids. The naive CD8 subset, CD45RO-negative cells positively selected for CCR7, excluded terminally differentiated effector memory CD45RA+ cells. With respect to this clone: The target antigen is unknown.

This sequence originates from a woman younger than 45 in good health. Sequencing was done on a sample of naive CD8+ T cells sorted from blood. The rearrangement links TRBV6-5 to TRBJ1-2, with D perhaps TRBD1 (6 bases). The DNA for the CDR3 is TGTGCCAGCAGTTACTCGACTGGTGGACAGATGAACTACACCTTC. This translates into CASSYSTGGQMNYTF.